This T cell receptor beta chain is from a study of blood T cell repertoires in COVID-19. Study-wide context: Specimens from acute and convalescent COVID-19 originated in the United States, Italy and Spain. T cells, B-cell-depleted T cells, or PBMCs supplied cDNA or gDNA.

Original processing methods: The assay estimated nucleated cells by amplifying reference gene primers. Assay: immunoSEQ multiplex PCR; the TCRdb copy retains only in-frame clones and omits some. That table furnishes V, J and clone size, whereas the DNA furnished D and trimming. The sample has under 55,000 clones, about 85% seen once. CDR3 length equals 11 residues. Concerning this clone itself: One end of the junction does not line up with germline, which may come from a read error.

The rearrangement uses TRBV12-3 or TRBV12-4 and TRBJ2-7; a possible D gene is TRBD1 (6 bases). The clonotype was recovered from a woman aged 80 or over with acute or convalescent COVID-19. The specimen sequenced was peripheral blood. The CDR3 DNA is TGTGCCAGCAGTCCCGGGACAATTATCCAATTC. It is translated as CASSPGTIIQF.